One sample yielded the 32 T cell receptor beta chains listed below, sequenced in a study of CD8+ T cells in alopecia areata. Sequencing templates came from extracted RNA that was reverse transcribed into cDNA. The assay was immunoSEQ multiplex PCR, and TCRdb's table has in-frame clones only and misses some. The sample has approximately 150,000 clones, 47% seen once. Sequencing input: CD4+ T cells sorted from blood. The source of these receptors is a human donor with alopecia areata.

The chain is built from TRBV29-1 and TRBJ2-5; no clear D gene. The V end was cut by 6 bases, the J end by 5 bases, with 10 bases between. The CDR3 covers 11 residues. Germline CDR1 SQVTM, CDR2 ANQGSEA. The CDR3 region is CSVSRDETQYF. The CDR3 DNA reads as TGCAGCGTGAGTCGTGACGAGACCCAGTACTTC.

The chain carries TRBV29-1 and TRBJ1-1; D is ambiguous. The germline CDR1 and CDR2 sequences are SQVTM and ANQGSEA. The germline V and J ends were trimmed by 3 bases and 3 bases, with 11 bases remaining between them. The CDR3 extends over 13 amino acids. CDR3: CSVESFEHTEAFF. The CDR3 DNA reads TGCAGCGTTGAGAGTTTCGAACACACTGAAGCTTTCTTT.

The V call is TRBV29-1, the J call TRBJ2-3, with no clear D. V was shortened by 4 bases and J by 4 bases, with 12 bases between the two germline ends. Germline loops: CDR1 SQVTM, CDR2 ANQGSEA. CDR3 length equals 13 residues. As DNA, the CDR3 is TGCAGCGTTGTCCCAGTTTGGGCAGATACGCAGTATTTT. It yields the protein CSVVPVWADTQYF.

The V call is TRBV25-1, the J call TRBJ2-1; D is perhaps TRBD1 or TRBD2 (6 bases each). The germline V gene encodes CDR1 MGHDK and CDR2 SYGVNS. Trimming shortened V by 1 base and J by 3 bases, and 13 bases separated the two germline ends. This CDR3 contains 16 residues. The CDR3: CASSESGGTLYNEQFF. Written as DNA, the CDR3 is TGTGCCAGCAGTGAATCAGGCGGGACACTCTACAATGAGCAGTTCTTC. Combining the CDR3 with reference TRBV25-1 and TRBJ2-1 gives the whole variable domain EADIYQTPRYLVIGTGKKITLECSQTMGHDKMYWYQQDPGMELHLIHYSYGVNSTEKGDLSSESTVSRIRTEHFPLTLESARPSHTSQYLCASSESGGTLYNEQFFGPGTRLTVL.

CDR3 in DNA: TGCGCCAGCACCTACCTTAGCGGGAGGGCCGGAGATACGCAGTATTTT. Translated, it gives CASTYLSGRAGDTQYF. V gene TRBV5-1 combines with J gene TRBJ2-3; 11 positions agree with TRBD2. The junction had 11 bases not matched to a gene; V was cut back by 6 bases and J by 5 bases. CDR1 and CDR2 (germline): SGHRS, YFSETQ. The CDR3 totals 16 residues.

In the case of this clone: A read error may account for a junction end that differs from germline. The rearrangement uses TRBV7-9 and TRBJ2-7, with D unresolved. The CDR3 extends over 12 amino acids. In germline, CDR1 is SEHNR, CDR2 FQNEAQ (reference sequence). The CDR3 sequence is CASSTSAYEQCF. CDR3 DNA: TGTGCCAGCAGCACCTCTGCGTACGAGCAGTGCTTC.

The chain recombines TRBV9 with TRBJ2-7; D is unclear. In germline, CDR1 is SGDLS, CDR2 YYNGEE. This CDR3 has 14 residues. V lost 3 bases and J 2 bases, leaving 12 bases between the germline ends. Here the CDR3 DNA reads TGTGCCAGCAGCGCCAGACCTAGTCCCTACGAGCAGTACTTC. Encoded protein: CASSARPSPYEQYF.

V is TRBV29-1 and J is TRBJ1-1, with 9 bases matching TRBD1. J was trimmed by 7 bases and V by 7 bases; bases with no gene match: 13. The CDR3 covers 14 residues. Germline CDR1 reads SQVTM; CDR2 reads ANQGSEA. CDR3 residues: CSGCRDRVCDEAFF. DNA for the CDR3: TGCAGCGGTTGCCGGGACAGGGTTTGTGATGAAGCTTTCTTT. The complete variable domain, with remaining parts taken from reference TRBV29-1 and TRBJ1-1, reads SAVISQKPSRDICQRGTSLTIQCQVDSQVTMMFWYRQQPGQSLTLIATANQGSEATYESGFVIDKFPISRPNLTFSTLTVSNMSPEDSSIYLCSGCRDRVCDEAFFGQGTRLTVV.

The V gene is TRBV4-2, the J gene TRBJ1-1; 9 nucleotides line up with TRBD1. CDR1 and CDR2 from the germline V gene are LGHNA and YNFKEQ. The junction had 0 bases not matched to a gene; V was cut back by 1 base and J by 3 bases. The CDR3 spans 14 residues. CDR3 DNA: TGTGCCAGCAGCCAAGGACAGGGGGACACTGAAGCTTTCTTT. Protein product: CASSQGQGDTEAFF.

This clone occurred a few times. This rearrangement joins TRBV20-1 to TRBJ2-5; D unclear. V dropped 1 base and J dropped 5 bases, with 5 bases sitting between them. In germline, CDR1 is DFQATT, CDR2 SNEGSKA (reference sequence). This CDR3 region has 11 residues. The CDR3 DNA is TGCAGTGCTAGAGCCGAGGAGACCCAGTACTTC. It is translated as CSARAEETQYF.

The chain uses TRBV25-1 and TRBJ2-5; D tentatively reads TRBD1 or TRBD2 (7 bases each). Germline CDR1 MGHDK, CDR2 SYGVNS. The length of the CDR3 is 14 residues. V dropped 7 bases and J dropped 4 bases, with 16 bases sitting between them. The DNA of the CDR3 is TGTGCCAGCACACGACAGGGAGGGCGAGAGACCCAGTACTTC. Translating it yields CASTRQGGRETQYF.

The chain is built from TRBV15 and TRBJ2-3, with 9 bases lining up with TRBD1. There are 16 residues in the CDR3. From germline, CDR1 is LNHNV and CDR2 YYDKDF (reference sequence). Unmatched junction bases numbered 7, after V lost 3 bases and J lost 3 bases. The CDR3 protein is CATSRGQGVGTDTQYF. CDR3 coding DNA: TGTGCCACCAGCAGGGGACAGGGAGTGGGGACAGATACGCAGTATTTT.

This clone was seen only a few times. The chain links TRBV6-6 to TRBJ2-3, with 8 bases that match TRBD2. Trimming removed 7 bases from V and 0 bases from J; junction bases left unmatched: 9. CDR3 size: 16 residues. CDR1 is MNHNY and CDR2 is SVGAGI in the germline V gene (reference sequence). The chain's CDR3 is CASNYGGGTSTDTQYF. The CDR3 DNA reads TGTGCCAGCAACTACGGGGGGGGAACTAGCACAGATACGCAGTATTTT.

V gene TRBV29-1 combines with J gene TRBJ1-2; D is uncertain. The germline V gene has CDR1 SQVTM and CDR2 ANQGSEA. The CDR3 has 11 amino acids. V lost 6 bases, J lost 3 bases, and 8 bases lay in between. The CDR3 loop is CSVAGDYGYTF. CDR3 sequence (DNA): TGCAGCGTCGCAGGAGACTATGGCTACACCTTC.

This clone has a handful of counts. The chain couples TRBV7-2 to TRBJ1-1, with TRBD1 as a possible D gene (5 bases). The CDR3 has 15 amino acids. Trimming took off 5 bases at V and 1 base at J, with 14 bases between the two ends. CDR1 SGHTA and CDR2 FQGNSA come from the germline V gene. The CDR3 sequence: CASSPLTAENTEAFF. In DNA, the CDR3 is TGTGCCAGCAGCCCGTTGACAGCAGAGAACACTGAAGCTTTCTTT.

This chain links TRBV29-1 with TRBJ1-2; 8 nucleotides line up with TRBD1. V was pared by 7 bases and J by 7 bases, with 11 bases of the junction left unmatched. The CDR3 runs to 13 residues. Germline CDR1 reads SQVTM; CDR2 reads ANQGSEA. This chain's CDR3 is CSAGQANGGGYTF. CDR3 DNA: TGCAGCGCGGGACAGGCTAATGGTGGTGGCTACACCTTC.

The chain recombines TRBV2 with TRBJ1-5, with D perhaps matching TRBD1 (6 bases). Germline lookup yields CDR1 SNHLY and CDR2 FYNNEI. The CDR3 is 16 amino acids. V was shortened by 6 bases and J by 0 bases, with 15 bases between the two germline ends. The CDR3 DNA reads TGTGCCAGCAGGCCCGGGACATCCTATAGCAATCAGCCCCAGCATTTT. As protein: CASRPGTSYSNQPQHF.

In its sample, this clone was seen a few times. V usage is TRBV29-1 and J usage is TRBJ2-3; tentatively, D is TRBD2 (5 bases). The CDR3 totals 14 residues. Germline V CDR1 and CDR2: SQVTM, ANQGSEA. Trimming removed 5 bases from V and 0 bases from J, with 12 bases in between. CDR3 DNA sequence: TGCAGCGTTCCTCTAGGGAGTAGCACAGATACGCAGTATTTT. Protein: CSVPLGSSTDTQYF.

The CDR3 DNA is TGCGCCAGCAGCTTGGGGGACAGGGTTGCGGAGACCCAGTACTTC. Its translation: CASSLGDRVAETQYF. V usage is TRBV5-1 and J usage is TRBJ2-5, with 9 bases aligning to TRBD1. This CDR3 has 15 amino acids. V was clipped by 0 bases and J by 5 bases; unmatched bases: 5. Germline assignment: CDR1 SGHRS and CDR2 YFSETQ.

This clone showed up just a few times. This chain uses TRBV9 with TRBJ1-2; D might be TRBD1 (6 bases). The V gene's germline CDR1 is SGDLS and CDR2 YYNGEE. Trimming left V 2 bases short and J 4 bases short, with 18 bases between. The CDR3 loop spans 16 amino acids. The CDR3 DNA reads as TGTGCCAGCAGCGTGCTACTAGGGGGACTCGGCTATGGCTACACCTTC. Its translation is CASSVLLGGLGYGYTF.

The chain links TRBV29-1 to TRBJ2-7; D tentatively fits TRBD1 or TRBD2 (5 bases each). CDR1 and CDR2 from the germline V gene are SQVTM and ANQGSEA. CDR3 size: 11 residues. V dropped 8 bases and J dropped 7 bases, with 15 bases sitting between them. The CDR3 here is CSTRGVGEQYF. Here the CDR3 DNA reads TGCAGCACCCGAGGGGTGGGAGAGCAGTACTTC.

The chain is built from TRBV29-1 and TRBJ2-6, with D perhaps TRBD1 (5 bases). The germline V gene encodes CDR1 SQVTM and CDR2 ANQGSEA. This CDR3 contains 14 residues. The V end was cut by 6 bases, the J end by 4 bases, with 13 bases between. CDR3 region: CSVDGAPGANVLTF. Written as DNA, the CDR3 is TGCAGCGTGGATGGGGCGCCGGGGGCCAACGTCCTGACTTTC.

The chain joins TRBV7-9 to TRBJ2-7, with a weak D call TRBD1 (6 bases). CDR1 is SEHNR and CDR2 is FQNEAQ in the germline V gene (reference sequence). Trimming cost V 5 bases and J 3 bases, with 11 bases left between them. This CDR3 is 13 amino acids long. The CDR3 loop is CASSHRQDYEQYF. The CDR3 DNA reads as TGTGCCAGCAGCCACAGACAGGACTACGAGCAGTACTTC.

The sample holds one count of this clone. The genes are TRBV4-1 and TRBJ2-5; D ambiguous. V was trimmed by 0 bases and J by 2 bases, leaving 1 base between them. The CDR3 covers 12 residues. Germline values: CDR1 MGHRA, CDR2 YSYEKL. CDR3 in DNA: TGCGCCAGCAGCCAAGATCAAGAGACCCAGTACTTC. This translates into CASSQDQETQYF.

This chain connects TRBV29-1 to TRBJ2-1; TRBD2 matches 8 bases. This CDR3 region has 14 residues. The J segment lost 0 bases and the V segment lost 6 bases, leaving 4 bases of the junction unmatched. CDR1 is SQVTM and CDR2 is ANQGSEA in the germline V gene. The CDR3 is CSVASGSSYNEQFF. DNA of the CDR3: TGCAGCGTCGCAAGCGGGAGCTCCTACAATGAGCAGTTCTTC.

DNA of the CDR3: TGTGCCAGCAGTGAGCTCCCCTCCACTAGCACAGATACGCAGTATTTT. Translating gives CASSELPSTSTDTQYF. This rearrangement joins TRBV25-1 to TRBJ2-3, with D unclear. CDR3 length equals 16 residues. Germline V gene sequence: CDR1 MGHDK, CDR2 SYGVNS. Trimming shortened V by 3 bases and J by 0 bases, and 13 bases separated the two germline ends.

Only a few counts were recorded for this clone. The chain recombines TRBV20-1 with TRBJ1-2; D uncertain. Trimming removed 0 bases at V and 8 bases at J, with 7 bases between. The CDR3 extends over 11 amino acids. Per the germline V gene, CDR1 is DFQATT and CDR2 is SNEGSKA (reference sequence). The CDR3 nucleotides read TGCAGTGCTAGAGATCTAGGAGGCTACACCTTC. This codes for CSARDLGGYTF.

This chain connects TRBV5-1 to TRBJ2-5, with 8 bases matching TRBD1. The germline V gene encodes CDR1 SGHRS and CDR2 YFSETQ. The V segment lost 2 bases and the J segment 1 base; nucleotides outside the gene matches: 1. CDR3 length: 14 residues. DNA of the CDR3: TGCGCCAGCAGCTTAACAGGGGGCCAAGAGACCCAGTACTTC. Residues: CASSLTGGQETQYF.

The chain uses TRBV6-5 and TRBJ2-1, with a possible D match to TRBD2 (5 bases). This CDR3 has 13 amino acids. Trimming removed 0 bases at V and 8 bases at J, with 8 bases between. Looked up from germline, CDR1 is MNHEY and CDR2 is SVGAGI. CDR3 protein: CASSYSSRDEQFF. The DNA of the CDR3 is TGTGCCAGCAGTTACTCTTCGAGGGATGAGCAGTTCTTC.

The chain links TRBV29-1 to TRBJ1-1, with 7 positions matching TRBD1. V was clipped by 4 bases and J by 2 bases; unmatched bases: 7. The germline CDR1 and CDR2 sequences are SQVTM and ANQGSEA. The CDR3 runs to 14 residues. The CDR3: CSVAQTGVNTEAFF. Here the CDR3 DNA reads TGCAGCGTTGCGCAAACAGGGGTTAACACTGAAGCTTTCTTT.

This clone has more than one count but fewer than ten. The V call is TRBV10-3, the J call TRBJ2-3; D is unresolved. The V end was cut by 0 bases, the J end by 4 bases, with 8 bases between. CDR1 and CDR2 (germline): ENHRY, SYGVKD. This CDR3 region has 14 residues. CDR3 coding DNA: TGTGCCATCAGTGAGTCCCTATCCGCAGATACGCAGTATTTT. Protein product: CAISESLSADTQYF.

The chain joins TRBV30 to TRBJ1-2, with D maybe TRBD1 (5 bases). Looked up from germline, CDR1 is GTSNPN and CDR2 is SVGIG (reference sequence). The CDR3 has 11 amino acids. The ends were cut back, 1 base at V and 6 bases at J, with 6 bases in the middle. This CDR3 is CAWSEQDGYTF. For the CDR3, the DNA is TGTGCCTGGAGTGAACAGGATGGCTACACCTTC. The full variable domain, completed using reference TRBV30 and TRBJ1-2, is SQTIHQWPATLVQPVGSPLSLECTVEGTSNPNLYWYRQAAGRGLQLLFYSVGIGQISSEVPQNLSASRPQDRQFILSSKKLLLSDSGFYLCAWSEQDGYTFGSGTRLTVV.